The 19 T cell receptor beta chains reported below all come from one sample, sequenced in a study of T cell responses to AZD1222 COVID-19 vaccine. Generated by immunoSEQ multiplex PCR, the TCRdb table keeps only in-frame clones and is missing some. The table has 66,000 or so clones, around 74% seen once. This specimen consisted of peripheral blood, obtained on day 0 of MenACWY control vaccination. The source of these receptors is an adult in good health.

The gene calls are TRBV9 and TRBJ1-1; D uncertain. The CDR3 covers 15 residues. The V gene lost 3 bases and the J gene lost 6 bases, with 18 bases spanning the gap. Germline values: CDR1 SGDLS, CDR2 YYNGEE. CDR3 sequence reads: CASSADVRERSEAFF. The CDR3 region has the DNA TGTGCCAGCAGCGCGGACGTAAGGGAAAGATCTGAAGCTTTCTTT. Complete variable domain (other parts from reference TRBV9 and TRBJ1-1): DSGVTQTPKHLITATGQRVTLRCSPRSGDLSVYWYQQSLDQGLQFLIQYYNGEERAKGNILERFSAQQFPDLHSELNLSSLELGDSALYFCASSADVRERSEAFFGQGTRLTVV.

The chain has TRBV30 and TRBJ2-5; TRBD2 matches at 9 bases. Germline loops: CDR1 GTSNPN, CDR2 SVGIG (reference sequence). The CDR3 runs to 15 residues. J was trimmed by 2 bases and V by 4 bases; bases with no gene match: 8. The CDR3 sequence is CAWKRGLAQQETQYF. The CDR3 bases are TGTGCCTGGAAACGAGGACTAGCGCAACAAGAGACCCAGTACTTC.

This sequence joins TRBV6-5 and TRBJ1-2, with TRBD1 matching 7 bases. Germline trimming cut 5 bases from V and 5 bases from J; bases unmatched to any gene: 8. This CDR3 comprises 14 residues. Germline CDR1 and CDR2: MNHEY and SVGAGI. CDR3 bases: TGTGCCAGCAGTCAGGGACAGAGATTTTATGGCTACACCTTC. Protein sequence: CASSQGQRFYGYTF.

The chain links TRBV7-2 to TRBJ2-1; D possibly corresponds to TRBD1 (5 bases). Per the germline V gene, CDR1 is SGHTA and CDR2 is FQGNSA. Trimming took off 4 bases at V and 0 bases at J, with 13 bases between the two ends. The CDR3 consists of 16 residues. CDR3 sequence (DNA): TGTGCCAGCAGCTCCCAAGGGGCTTACTCCTACAATGAGCAGTTCTTC. Its translation is CASSSQGAYSYNEQFF.

This chain uses TRBV9 with TRBJ1-4; D possibly corresponds to TRBD1 (5 bases). CDR3 length equals 13 residues. The V and J ends lost 2 bases and 8 bases respectively, with 10 bases between them. The germline V gene has CDR1 SGDLS and CDR2 YYNGEE. The CDR3 DNA reads TGTGCCAGCAGCGTCTCAGGGAAGGAAAAACTGTTTTTT. Its translation: CASSVSGKEKLFF.

This chain uses TRBV28 with TRBJ1-5; 7 bases line up with TRBD1. Trimming cost V 5 bases and J 7 bases; bases outside gene matches: 8. Looked up from germline, CDR1 is MDHEN and CDR2 is SYDVKM. The CDR3 totals 14 residues. The CDR3, as DNA: TGTGCCAGCAGTCAGACAGGGCTCGAGCAGCCCCAGCATTTT. Amino acids: CASSQTGLEQPQHF.

The chain couples TRBV28 to TRBJ2-7; 9 bases fit TRBD1. CDR3 length: 14 amino acids. CDR1 and CDR2 from the germline V gene are MDHEN and SYDVKM. Losses at the gene ends were 6 bases for V and 6 bases for J; bases not matched to a gene: 9. The CDR3 loop reads CASRGGTGRSEQYF. For the CDR3, the DNA is TGTGCCAGCAGGGGGGGGACAGGGAGAAGCGAGCAGTACTTC.

The chain recombines TRBV24-1 with TRBJ2-3; 10 nucleotides align to TRBD1. The CDR3 extends over 15 amino acids. V was pared by 4 bases and J by 6 bases, with 6 bases of the junction left unmatched. CDR1 is KGHDR and CDR2 is SFDVKD in the germline V gene. The CDR3 spells CATSDTGTGEDTQYF. The CDR3, as DNA: TGTGCCACCAGTGACACCGGGACAGGGGAGGATACGCAGTATTTT.

The V call is TRBV6-5, the J call TRBJ1-5, with 7 bases aligning to TRBD1. Germline V gene data show CDR1 as MNHEY and CDR2 as SVGAGI. This CDR3 contains 13 residues. V lost 8 bases, J lost 3 bases, and 4 bases stayed unmatched. The CDR3 protein is CASGGTDNQPQHF. The CDR3 nucleotides are TGTGCCAGCGGGGGGACAGACAATCAGCCCCAGCATTTT.

The gene calls are TRBV7-2 and TRBJ1-1, with 9 positions matching TRBD1. The trim removed 5 bases at V and 3 bases at J, leaving 4 bases unmatched. This CDR3 is built from 14 residues. Per germline, CDR1 SGHTA and CDR2 FQGNSA. CDR3 nucleotides: TGTGCCAGCAGCGAAGGGACAGGGTACACTGAAGCTTTCTTT. Its protein product is CASSEGTGYTEAFF.

This clone turned up a few times. The V call is TRBV27, the J call TRBJ1-6; D possibly corresponds to TRBD1 (6 bases). V was cut by 0 bases and J by 10 bases, with 13 bases left in between. Germline CDR1 and CDR2: MNHEY and SMNVEV (reference sequence). CDR3 size: 15 residues. In DNA, the CDR3 is TGTGCCAGCAGTTTATCTTCCAGACAGGAATCACCCCTCCACTTT. It is translated as CASSLSSRQESPLHF.

This clone was picked up a small number of times. The chain couples TRBV7-2 to TRBJ2-7; 8 bases are a match to TRBD1. V lost 1 base to trimming and J lost 6 bases; unmatched junction nucleotides: 2. Germline V gives CDR1 SGHTA, CDR2 FQGNSA. This CDR3 region has 13 residues. The CDR3 DNA reads TGTGCCAGCAGCTTAGGGACAGGGCGCGAGCAGTACTTC. It specifies CASSLGTGREQYF.

In its sample, this clone was seen a few times. The chain links TRBV7-2 to TRBJ2-1, with D unclear. Germline loops: CDR1 SGHTA, CDR2 FQGNSA. The V and J ends lost 2 bases and 4 bases respectively, with 6 bases between them. The length of the CDR3 is 13 residues. The chain's CDR3 is CASSLRQYNEQFF. Here the CDR3 DNA reads TGTGCCAGCAGCTTACGGCAGTACAATGAGCAGTTCTTC.

The chain joins TRBV9 to TRBJ2-1, with 7 bases that match TRBD1. The length of the CDR3 is 14 residues. Germline V lookup: CDR1 SGDLS, CDR2 YYNGEE. After removal of 4 bases from V and 5 bases from J, the junction contained 6 bases not matched to a gene. CDR3 in amino acids: CASSIGTVNNEQFF. For the CDR3, the DNA is TGTGCCAGCAGCATAGGGACAGTAAACAATGAGCAGTTCTTC.

The chain is built from TRBV28 and TRBJ1-2, with 9 bases identical to TRBD1. V dropped 11 bases and J dropped 8; count of bases not matched to a gene: 6. Germline V CDR1 and CDR2: MDHEN, SYDVKM. The CDR3 runs to 11 residues. CDR3 residues: CAVQGAGGYTF. The CDR3 DNA follows: TGTGCCGTACAGGGGGCAGGAGGCTACACCTTC.

The rearrangement uses TRBV5-1 and TRBJ1-2, with 9 bases lining up with TRBD1. Per the germline V gene, CDR1 is SGHRS and CDR2 is YFSETQ. CDR3 length equals 16 residues. V was pared by 0 bases and J by 3 bases, with 6 bases of the junction left unmatched. The CDR3 nucleotides are TGCGCCAGCAGCTTGGGGGGACAGGGTCGCTACTATGGCTACACCTTC. It codes for CASSLGGQGRYYGYTF. Supplemented by reference TRBV5-1 and TRBJ1-2, the full variable domain reads KAGVTQTPRYLIKTRGQQVTLSCSPISGHRSVSWYQQTPGQGLQFLFEYFSETQRNKGNFPGRFSGRQFSNSRSEMNVSTLELGDSALYLCASSLGGQGRYYGYTFGSGTRLTVV.

V and J are TRBV6-5 and TRBJ1-4, with 10 bases fitting TRBD1. Germline V lookup: CDR1 MNHEY, CDR2 SVGAGI. This CDR3 has 14 residues. Losses at the gene ends were 6 bases for V and 5 bases for J; bases not matched to a gene: 3. CDR3 in amino acids: CASRTGQGNEKLFF. The CDR3 region has the DNA TGTGCCAGCAGGACGGGACAGGGGAATGAAAAACTGTTTTTT.

The V and J genes are TRBV30 and TRBJ1-6, with unresolved D. The CDR3 has 14 residues. Trimming took off 0 bases at V and 4 bases at J, with 7 bases between the two ends. Germline V gene lookup returns CDR1 GTSNPN and CDR2 SVGIG (reference sequence). The CDR3 DNA reads as TGTGCCTGGAGTGTAGTCCAGTATAATTCACCCCTCCACTTT. This gives the protein CAWSVVQYNSPLHF.

This chain uses TRBV25-1 with TRBJ1-4; unclear D gene. Germline CDR1 MGHDK, CDR2 SYGVNS. The CDR3 has 14 residues. Trimming took off 1 base at V and 5 bases at J, with 8 bases between the two ends. For the CDR3, the DNA is TGTGCCAGCAGTGAATTTGGGCCAAATGAAAAACTGTTTTTT. It specifies CASSEFGPNEKLFF.